This record covers a single T cell receptor beta chain. Trimming stripped 0 bases from V and 6 bases from J, with 15 bases between. Germline values: CDR1 GTSNPN, CDR2 SVGIG (reference sequence). The CDR3 is made up of 15 amino acids. This specimen comes from a study of blood T cell repertoires in COVID-19. The overall study: From T cells, B-cell-depleted T cells, or PBMCs came the material, which was cDNA or gDNA.

Study processing details: Amplification of reference gene primers provided the estimated nucleated cell counts. Some clones are missing from TCRdb's copy, which holds only in-frame ones; the method was immunoSEQ multiplex PCR. For V, J and clone size, that table is used; D and trimming come from the DNA. In the table there are 250,000 to 350,000 clones, approximately 86% of which are singletons. This chain connects TRBV30 to TRBJ1-5, with TRBD1 as a possible D gene (6 bases). The sequencing sample was made of peripheral blood. The sequence was obtained from a woman in her forties or fifties who had recovered from COVID-19. The CDR3 loop reads CAWSVGRGVVQPQHF. In DNA form, the CDR3 reads TGTGCCTGGAGTGTCGGCAGGGGCGTCGTTCAGCCCCAGCATTTT.